The T cell receptor (beta chain) described here comes from a study of T-cell memory formation after mild COVID-19. TCRdb re-analysed the 5' RACE reads in MiXCR, keeping a single row per CDR3 protein. In the table there are some 160,000 distinct CDR3 sequences, about a third of which are singletons. This CDR3 is 16 amino acids long. V lost 0 bases and J lost 11, with 17 bases in between. Germline lookup yields CDR1 MGHRA and CDR2 YSYEKL. V and J are TRBV4-1 and TRBJ1-6; tentative D call: TRBD1 (5 bases). The clonotype comes from an adult woman who had mild COVID-19 (a few samples of this study predate the infection). Cell type and time point are not known. Specimen: PBMCs or a T cell subset sorted from them (not recorded which). The CDR3 reads CASSQDSWGNAAPLHF. The CDR3 bases are TGCGCCAGCAGCCAAGATTCGTGGGGGAACGCGGCACCCCTCCACTTT.